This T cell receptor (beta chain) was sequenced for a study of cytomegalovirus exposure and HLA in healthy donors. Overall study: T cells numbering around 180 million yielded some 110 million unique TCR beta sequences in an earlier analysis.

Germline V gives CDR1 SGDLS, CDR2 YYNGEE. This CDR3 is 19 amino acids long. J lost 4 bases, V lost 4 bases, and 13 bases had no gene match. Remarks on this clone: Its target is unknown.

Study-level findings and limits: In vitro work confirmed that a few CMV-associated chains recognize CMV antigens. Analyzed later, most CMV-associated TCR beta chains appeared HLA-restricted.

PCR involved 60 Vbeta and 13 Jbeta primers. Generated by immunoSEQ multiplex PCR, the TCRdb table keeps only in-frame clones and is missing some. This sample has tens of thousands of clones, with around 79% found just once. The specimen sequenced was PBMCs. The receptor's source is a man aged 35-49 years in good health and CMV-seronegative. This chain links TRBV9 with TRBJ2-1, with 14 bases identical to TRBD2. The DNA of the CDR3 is TGTGCCAGCAGCTTTGGGACTAGCGGGAGATCCGACCGGTACAATGAGCAGTTCTTC. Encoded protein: CASSFGTSGRSDRYNEQFF.